Following are 9 T cell receptor beta chains from one sample sequenced in a study of blood T cell repertoires in COVID-19. Here immunoSEQ multiplex PCR was the method, and the copy in TCRdb shows in-frame clones only, minus some. The sample records 150,000 to 200,000 clones, around 87% being singletons. Specimen: peripheral blood. All receptors come from a man aged 35-49 years with active or convalescent COVID-19.

The chain uses TRBV2 and TRBJ2-3; D perhaps matches TRBD1 (6 bases). Trimming left V 6 bases short and J 0 bases short, with 16 bases between. The CDR3 has 16 residues. Germline CDR1 and CDR2: SNHLY and FYNNEI. This CDR3 reads CASRPQTGLSTDTQYF. The CDR3 DNA reads TGTGCCAGCAGGCCCCAGACAGGCCTAAGCACAGATACGCAGTATTTT.

V usage is TRBV15 and J usage is TRBJ1-2; 7 bases fit TRBD1. There are 16 residues in the CDR3. Trimming cost V 3 bases and J 5 bases; bases outside gene matches: 12. CDR1 LNHNV and CDR2 YYDKDF come from the germline V gene (reference sequence). The CDR3 region is CATSSAGTALGYGYTF. CDR3 bases: TGTGCCACCAGCAGTGCCGGGACAGCCCTGGGGTATGGCTACACCTTC.

In its sample, this clone was seen a few times. The chain recombines TRBV15 with TRBJ2-5; D may be TRBD2 (7 bases). The V gene's germline CDR1 is LNHNV and CDR2 YYDKDF (reference sequence). Trimming removed 0 bases from V and 5 bases from J, with 16 bases in between. The CDR3 runs to 16 residues. CDR3 bases: TGTGCCACCAGCAGAGATCTTGGAGGGGGGGCGGAGACCCAGTACTTC. Translating it yields CATSRDLGGGAETQYF.

V usage is TRBV15 and J usage is TRBJ2-7, with a tentative D call TRBD1 (6 bases). Per the germline V gene, CDR1 is LNHNV and CDR2 is YYDKDF (reference sequence). V was shortened by 5 bases and J by 2 bases, with 16 bases between the two germline ends. This CDR3 region has 15 residues. CDR3 loop: CATSLRDTGPYEQYF. The CDR3 DNA sequence: TGTGCCACCAGCCTCCGGGACACCGGCCCCTACGAGCAGTACTTC.

The CDR3 reads CASSLGEPPRGYTF. CDR3 nucleotide sequence: TGTGCCAGCAGCCTCGGCGAACCCCCTAGGGGCTACACCTTC. The J gene is TRBJ1-2, the V gene TRBV6-2 or TRBV6-3, with D unresolved. The length of the CDR3 is 14 residues. CDR1 and CDR2 from the germline V gene are MNHEY and SVGEGT. V was clipped by 6 bases and J by 8 bases, with 19 bases between them.

J is TRBJ2-1 and V is TRBV12-5; 9 bases agree with TRBD1. J gave up 3 bases and V 6 bases, and 6 bases lay outside the gene matches. The CDR3 totals 15 residues. Germline CDR1 is LGHNT and CDR2 is FRNRAP. The DNA for the CDR3 is TGTGCTAGTGGCTCCGGACAGGGGATCTACAATGAGCAGTTCTTC. This translates into CASGSGQGIYNEQFF.

This sequence joins TRBV4-1 and TRBJ1-1; the match to TRBD1 covers 7 bases. CDR1 and CDR2 (germline): MGHRA, YSYEKL. CDR3 size: 15 residues. With V trimmed by 5 bases and J by 1 base, 7 bases remained unmatched. This CDR3 reads CASSKPGQRNTEAFF. CDR3 sequence (DNA): TGCGCCAGCAGCAAACCGGGACAGCGGAACACTGAAGCTTTCTTT.

The DNA for the CDR3 is TGTGCCAGCAGCACCCCGGGGGTGAGGGAGACCCAGTACTTC. Protein: CASSTPGVRETQYF. The chain employs TRBV11-2 and TRBJ2-5; D perhaps matches TRBD2 (6 bases). Trimming cost V 5 bases and J 5 bases, with 15 bases left between them. Germline CDR1 SGHAT, CDR2 FQNNGV. The CDR3 consists of 14 residues.

The chain has TRBV18 and TRBJ1-2; 9 bases align to TRBD1. V was pared by 2 bases and J by 6 bases, with 7 bases of the junction left unmatched. Per the germline V gene, CDR1 is KGHSH and CDR2 is LQKENI. This CDR3 comprises 15 residues. The CDR3 nucleotides read TGTGCCAGCTCACCAGGGGGACAGGGAAGGGATGGCTACACCTTC. Translated, it gives CASSPGGQGRDGYTF.